The 16 T cell receptor beta chains below all came from one sample that was sequenced in a study of human T cells and chemical hapten exposure. Treatment: therapeutic diphenylcyclopropenone sensitization with weekly scalp DPC. The library attached unique molecular identifiers to individual cDNA molecules. MiXCR, run by TCRdb on the reads, gives a single entry per CDR3 protein. Found here are 3,500 to 4,500 distinct CDR3 sequences, more than 40% of them singletons; the top ten hold 3.5%. Sequencing used whole blood, obtained before DPC sensitization or 2, 6, or about 24 weeks after (not recorded which). These receptors were taken from an adult with alopecia areata. Some clones in this sample may be carry-over from other donors' samples. This table probably holds off-target reads from a library built for another chain.

V is TRBV28 and J is TRBJ2-7, with TRBD1 matching over 7 bases. CDR1 is MDHEN, CDR2 SYDVKM, per germline. V gave up 5 bases and J gave up 3 bases; unmatched junction bases: 7. This CDR3 has 14 amino acids. Here the CDR3 reads CASSPPGQHYEQYF. CDR3 bases: TGTGCCAGCAGTCCCCCGGGACAGCACTACGAGCAGTACTTC.

This clonotype was found a few times. CDR3 sequence: CASKNRGLPLANQPQHF. In DNA, the CDR3 is TGTGCCAGCAAGAACAGGGGGCTGCCCCTAGCAAATCAGCCCCAGCATTTT. The V and J genes are TRBV28 and TRBJ1-5, with 9 bases that match TRBD1. The CDR3 runs 17 residues. The germline CDR1 and CDR2 sequences are MDHEN and SYDVKM. V trimming: 7 bases; J trimming: 4 bases; junction bases outside the gene matches: 14.

The chain links TRBV5-1 to TRBJ2-2; possibly TRBD2 for D (6 bases). Trimming stripped 0 bases from V and 3 bases from J, with 9 bases between. The CDR3 consists of 15 residues. Germline V CDR1 and CDR2: SGHRS, YFSETQ. In DNA, the CDR3 is TGCGCCAGCAGCTTGGGTGGCGGGGACACCGGGGAGCTGTTTTTT. Protein: CASSLGGGDTGELFF.

V and J are TRBV7-9 and TRBJ2-3, with 9 positions matching TRBD2. The V and J ends lost 8 bases and 5 bases, in that order; junction bases with no gene match: 11. The germline CDR1 and CDR2 sequences are SEHNR and FQNEAQ (reference sequence). This CDR3 contains 15 residues. CDR3 sequence: CASSDTRGGEDTQYF. CDR3 bases: TGTGCCAGCTCGGACACGCGGGGGGGCGAAGATACGCAGTATTTT.

The J gene is TRBJ2-1, the V gene TRBV5-1, with 8 bases aligning to TRBD2. The CDR3 length is 18 residues. CDR1 SGHRS and CDR2 YFSETQ come from the germline V gene. V trimming: 1 base; J trimming: 5 bases; junction bases outside the gene matches: 14. CDR3 loop: CASSLWAGSTSAHNEQFF. The CDR3 coding sequence is TGCGCCAGCAGCTTGTGGGCCGGTTCGACTAGCGCCCACAATGAGCAGTTCTTC.

This chain connects TRBV5-1 to TRBJ2-5; D uncertain. The CDR3 extends over 14 amino acids. With 0 bases removed from V and 4 bases from J, the gap between germline ends came to 10 bases. Germline CDR1 is SGHRS and CDR2 is YFSETQ. The CDR3 sequence is CASSLASPIETQYF. The CDR3 region has the DNA TGCGCCAGCAGCTTGGCCAGTCCGATAGAGACCCAGTACTTC.

The chain is built from TRBV18 and TRBJ1-5, with D perhaps TRBD1 (5 bases). Germline V gene sequence: CDR1 KGHSH, CDR2 LQKENI. The CDR3 sequence is 15 residues long. Trimming removed 0 bases at V and 2 bases at J, with 8 bases between. CDR3 region: CASSPPGAGNQPQHF. The CDR3 DNA follows: TGTGCCAGCTCACCACCCGGGGCAGGCAATCAGCCCCAGCATTTT.

The chain uses TRBV18 and TRBJ2-1; D is undetermined. V was clipped by 5 bases and J by 7 bases, with 9 bases between them. The length of the CDR3 is 12 residues. Germline CDR1 and CDR2: KGHSH and LQKENI. The CDR3 region is CASSSDSNEQFF. CDR3 sequence (DNA): TGTGCCAGCTCATCCGATAGTAATGAGCAGTTCTTC.

V usage is TRBV10-1 and J usage is TRBJ2-7; D is perhaps TRBD2 (6 bases). Per germline, CDR1 WNHNN and CDR2 SYGVQD (reference sequence). This CDR3 contains 13 residues. V lost 3 bases and J 6 bases, leaving 12 bases between the germline ends. CDR3 coding DNA: TGCGCCAGCAGTGAATGGAGGGGTGGCGAGCAGTACTTC. This encodes CASSEWRGGEQYF.

Here the CDR3 DNA reads TGCGCCAGCAGCCAAGCGGGGGGACAGAACTACGAGCAGTACTTC. Amino acid sequence: CASSQAGGQNYEQYF. The rearrangement joins TRBV4-1 to TRBJ2-7, with D perhaps assigned TRBD1 or TRBD2 (7 bases each). This CDR3 is 15 amino acids long. V was trimmed by 1 base and J by 3 bases, leaving 13 bases between them. Germline assignment: CDR1 MGHRA and CDR2 YSYEKL.

CDR3 sequence: CASSQVAGSTYEQYF. The DNA of the CDR3 is TGTGCCAGCAGCCAGGTAGCGGGATCTACCTACGAGCAGTACTTC. V gene TRBV7-2 combines with J gene TRBJ2-7; 8 bases are a match to TRBD2. The trim removed 5 bases at V and 2 bases at J, leaving 8 bases unmatched. Germline assignment: CDR1 SGHTA and CDR2 FQGNSA. The CDR3 sequence is 15 residues long.

The V and J genes are TRBV20-1 and TRBJ2-7; the D gene is possibly TRBD1 (6 bases). Per the germline V gene, CDR1 is DFQATT and CDR2 is SNEGSKA (reference sequence). The CDR3 consists of 16 residues. With 3 bases removed from V and 3 bases from J, the gap between germline ends came to 21 bases. CDR3 sequence (DNA): TGCAGTGCTAGGTCAGACCGGGACAAGAATGGCTACGAGCAGTACTTC. Protein sequence: CSARSDRDKNGYEQYF.

The chain recombines TRBV28 with TRBJ2-7, with D maybe TRBD2 (6 bases). V gave up 5 bases and J gave up 4 bases, with 21 bases separating them. The CDR3 totals 16 residues. Germline assignment: CDR1 MDHEN and CDR2 SYDVKM. CDR3 protein: CASSQAEAPGVYEQYF. In nucleotides, the CDR3 is TGTGCCAGCAGTCAAGCCGAGGCCCCGGGGGTGTACGAGCAGTACTTC.

This CDR3 reads CASSELEGGDYNEQFF. The CDR3 DNA follows: TGTGCCAGCAGTGAGCTTGAGGGGGGTGACTACAATGAGCAGTTCTTC. V is TRBV28 and J is TRBJ2-1, with D possibly called TRBD1 or TRBD2 (6 bases each). This CDR3 spans 16 amino acids. V gave up 5 bases and J gave up 3 bases, with 17 bases separating them. The germline V gene encodes CDR1 MDHEN and CDR2 SYDVKM.

This chain links TRBV12-3 or TRBV12-4 with TRBJ2-2; TRBD2 matches 7 bases. Trimming cost V 0 bases and J 1 base; bases outside gene matches: 8. This CDR3 region has 18 residues. CDR3: CASSLAGGPFGNTGELFF. CDR3 in DNA: TGTGCCAGCAGTTTAGCGGGAGGGCCCTTCGGGAACACCGGGGAGCTGTTTTTT.

The chain has TRBV7-2 and TRBJ2-1, with 10 bases identical to TRBD1. This CDR3 is 17 amino acids long. V was pared by 5 bases and J by 4 bases, with 11 bases of the junction left unmatched. Germline CDR1 reads SGHTA; CDR2 reads FQGNSA. In DNA, the CDR3 is TGTGCCAGCAGCCGCACGGGGGACAGGGGCCCTTACAATGAGCAGTTCTTC. Residues: CASSRTGDRGPYNEQFF.